This TCR beta chain appears in the sequencing data of a study of response to subunit inactivated influenza vaccine. Findings and limits, study-wide: The study's authors posited that every seasonal influenza vaccination enlists few new T cells.

TCRdb re-analysed the RT-PCR reads in MiXCR, keeping a single row per CDR3 protein. Of hundreds of thousands of distinct CDR3 sequences in the sample, 12% to 15% were seen once. This clonotype turned up a few times. Its specificity is unknown. The germline V and J ends were trimmed by 6 bases and 1 base, with 13 bases remaining between them. CDR1 ENHRY and CDR2 SYGVKD come from the germline V gene. CDR3 length: 15 amino acids. The rearrangement uses TRBV10-3 and TRBJ1-5; tentatively, D is TRBD1 (5 bases). The source material was PBMCs from blood, sampled 14 to 15 days before vaccination. This clonotype was obtained from a man between 50 and 59 years old who received an inactivated influenza vaccine. Here the CDR3 reads CAIRGGLGSNQPQHF. In DNA form, the CDR3 reads TGTGCCATCAGGGGGGGTTTAGGGAGCAATCAGCCCCAGCATTTT.